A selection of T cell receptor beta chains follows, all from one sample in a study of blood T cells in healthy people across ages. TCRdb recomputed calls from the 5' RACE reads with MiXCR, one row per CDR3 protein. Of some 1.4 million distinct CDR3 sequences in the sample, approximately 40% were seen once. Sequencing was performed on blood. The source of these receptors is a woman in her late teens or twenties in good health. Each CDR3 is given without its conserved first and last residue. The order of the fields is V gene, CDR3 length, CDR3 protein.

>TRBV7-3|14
ASSLIGVLYSSDYT
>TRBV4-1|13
ASSPPGGSNSPLH
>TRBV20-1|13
SARTLDRDTYEQY
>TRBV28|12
ASSFIGQLYGYT
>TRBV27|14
ASSRVGAGGQYEQY
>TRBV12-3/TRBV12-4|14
ASREGGAGSTGELF
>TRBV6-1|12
ASSAARESYEQY
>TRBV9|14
ASSGQDRGGNYGYT
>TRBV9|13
ASSATLTTDYEQY
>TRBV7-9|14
ASRRDSLGRSNEQF
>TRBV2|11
ASSDYNQETRY
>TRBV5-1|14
ASSSTVGRINNEQF
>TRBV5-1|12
ASSRASGSGEQF
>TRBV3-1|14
ASSQDPGPAKNIQY
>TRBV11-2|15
ASSLEGAGGQQNIQY
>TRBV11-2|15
ASSLVMSGGLQETQY
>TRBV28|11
ATKQGLNQPRH
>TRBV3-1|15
ASSPTGTGDFQETQY
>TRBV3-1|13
ASSRAWATEETQF
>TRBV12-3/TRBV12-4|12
ASSLYSLTYEQY
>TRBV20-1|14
SARGSTPKKSLSQY
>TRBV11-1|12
ASSSRYGVNEQF
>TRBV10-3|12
AITAQVGYNEQF
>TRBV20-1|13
SARAEETGYNEQY
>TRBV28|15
ATLSSQGSTANEKLF
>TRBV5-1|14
ASSLAPGLVGIVQY
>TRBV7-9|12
ASRAGSRTVTQY
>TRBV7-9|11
ASSQELQETQY
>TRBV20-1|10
SAGTNQETQY
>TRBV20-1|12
SARVEGNTGELF
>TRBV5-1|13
TSSLVLAGEDEQY
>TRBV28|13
ASSPSDRDYPEQF
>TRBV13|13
ASSLGQGGVNGYT
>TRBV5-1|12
ASSQNGNTGELF
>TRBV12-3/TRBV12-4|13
ASRKRGGDTGELF
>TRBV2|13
ASSFGGGLNTEAF
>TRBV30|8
AYGRETQF
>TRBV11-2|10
ASTPGLSEQY
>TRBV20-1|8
SARVTEAF
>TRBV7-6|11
ASSLVLGEKLF
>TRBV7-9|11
ASSRTPNYGYT
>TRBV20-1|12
SASTLAGEETQY
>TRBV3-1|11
ASSHLRNSPLH
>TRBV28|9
ATLYYGGYT
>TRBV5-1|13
ASSLDVSAGYGYT
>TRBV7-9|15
ASRTGPRDEVQETQY
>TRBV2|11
AGGTGGSGELF
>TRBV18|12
ASPPDSLNSPLH
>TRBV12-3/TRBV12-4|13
ASTSAGATYNERY
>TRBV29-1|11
SVGGLAVDTQY